This is a list of T cell receptor beta chains from one sample in a study of T cells in Graves' hyperthyroidism and ophthalmopathy. MiXCR, run by TCRdb on the multiplex PCR reads, gives a single entry per CDR3 protein. The data contain around 370,000 distinct CDR3 sequences, around a sixth of them seen just once; the ten biggest clones take up around two fifths. Sequenced input: blood. The receptors originated from a young man with Graves' ophthalmopathy. CDR3s include the opening cysteine and the closing phenylalanine or tryptophan. The D gene is left open where the match is weak. Clone size is stated in some rows and not others, as once, few, many or a class when expanded.

TRBV28	many	TRBJ2-5	TRBD2	CASSPGLAGGRETQYF	TGTGCCAGCAGTCCTGGACTAGCGGGGGGGCGGGAGACCCAGTACTTC
TRBV14	NA	TRBJ2-1	NA	CASSQGVVRVTYNEQFF	TGTGCCAGCAGCCAGGGGGTGGTAAGGGTCACCTACAATGAGCAGTTCTTC
TRBV10-3	once	TRBJ1-1	NA	CAISESTGRGTGAFF	TGTGCCATCAGTGAGTCGACGGGGAGAGGCACTGGGGCTTTCTTT
TRBV20-1	few	TRBJ2-2	NA	CSAYHPLRGGATTGELFF	TGCAGTGCTTACCACCCCCTTCGTGGGGGGGCGACCACCGGGGAGCTGTTTTTT
TRBV18	NA	TRBJ1-4	NA	CASSLWGGATNEKLFF	TGTGCCAGCTCACTATGGGGTGGAGCAACTAATGAAAAACTGTTTTTT
TRBV2	few	TRBJ1-2	NA	CASSEVGNNYDYTF	TGTGCCAGCAGTGAAGTAGGCAATAACTATGACTACACCTTC
TRBV15	many	TRBJ2-3	TRBD1	CATSRGDRTTDTQYF	TGTGCCACCAGCAGAGGGGACAGGACCACAGATACGCAGTATTTT
TRBV6-1	many	TRBJ1-1	NA	CASSSHGTANTEAFF	TGTGCCAGCAGTTCCCACGGGACGGCGAACACTGAAGCTTTCTTT
TRBV29-1	few	TRBJ2-7	TRBD2	CSAWGGGALSEQYF	TGCAGCGCATGGGGCGGGGGGGCCCTCTCCGAGCAGTACTTC
TRBV27	many	TRBJ1-4	NA	CASSLTTGTGNEKLFF	TGTGCCAGCAGTTTAACTACCGGGACCGGTAATGAAAAACTGTTTTTT
TRBV29-1	many	TRBJ1-1	NA	CSVDSGAMNTEAFF	TGCAGCGTCGATTCAGGGGCCATGAACACTGAAGCTTTCTTT
TRBV29-1	NA	TRBJ2-1	NA	CSAGGVEQFF	TGCAGCGCCGGAGGCGTTGAGCAGTTCTTC
TRBV29-1	few	TRBJ2-3	NA	CSVYTRDTAFWTQYF	TGCAGCGTTTACACCCGGGACACGGCGTTCTGGACGCAGTATTTT
TRBV7-9	NA	TRBJ1-3	NA	CASTFQADTIYF	TGTGCCAGCACCTTCCAGGCGGACACCATATATTTT
TRBV24-1	many	TRBJ2-1	TRBD1	CATTRTGGNEQFF	TGTGCCACCACCCGGACAGGGGGCAATGAGCAGTTCTTC
TRBV12-3/TRBV12-4	few	TRBJ1-2	NA	CASSLNDRTNYGYTF	TGTGCCAGCAGTTTAAATGACAGAACTAACTATGGCTACACCTTC
TRBV5-1	many	TRBJ1-1	TRBD1	CASSVRDRGVETEAFF	TGCGCCAGCAGCGTAAGGGACAGGGGGGTTGAGACTGAAGCTTTCTTT
TRBV9	few	TRBJ1-2	NA	CASSPRGASVDGYTF	TGTGCCAGCAGTCCCCGCGGGGCCTCCGTTGATGGCTACACCTTC
TRBV2	many	TRBJ1-2	NA	CASSREPSWGYTF	TGTGCCAGCAGTAGGGAACCCTCCTGGGGCTACACCTTC
TRBV30	NA	TRBJ1-2	NA	CAWNPGGGGYTF	TGTGCCTGGAACCCCGGAGGTGGTGGCTACACCTTC
TRBV12-3/TRBV12-4	many	TRBJ1-3	NA	CASSLSSASGNTIYF	TGTGCCAGCAGTTTGTCGTCAGCCTCTGGAAACACCATATATTTT
TRBV24-1	few	TRBJ1-1	TRBD1	CATSDYRGLAFF	TGTGCCACCAGTGATTACAGGGGGCTGGCTTTCTTT
TRBV9	many	TRBJ2-7	TRBD2	CASSAGGSSYEQYF	TGTGCCAGCAGCGCGGGGGGGAGCTCCTACGAGCAGTACTTC
TRBV5-1	NA	TRBJ1-2	NA	CASSLRAPNYGYTF	TGCGCCAGCAGCTTGCGGGCTCCTAACTATGGCTACACCTTC
TRBV28	many	TRBJ2-7	NA	CASTEPGTVSSYEQYF	TGTGCCAGCACCGAGCCCGGGACCGTCAGCTCCTACGAGCAGTACTTC
TRBV7-9	many	TRBJ2-1	TRBD1	CALVGGAYNEQFF	TGTGCCCTCGTAGGGGGCGCCTACAATGAGCAGTTCTTC
TRBV18	few	TRBJ2-1	NA	CASSDLGGEGNEQFF	TGTGCCAGCTCCGACCTCGGGGGAGAGGGCAATGAGCAGTTCTTC
TRBV12-3/TRBV12-4	NA	TRBJ2-1	NA	CASSLGQGNYNEQFF	TGTGCCAGCAGTTTGGGGCAGGGAAACTACAATGAGCAGTTCTTC